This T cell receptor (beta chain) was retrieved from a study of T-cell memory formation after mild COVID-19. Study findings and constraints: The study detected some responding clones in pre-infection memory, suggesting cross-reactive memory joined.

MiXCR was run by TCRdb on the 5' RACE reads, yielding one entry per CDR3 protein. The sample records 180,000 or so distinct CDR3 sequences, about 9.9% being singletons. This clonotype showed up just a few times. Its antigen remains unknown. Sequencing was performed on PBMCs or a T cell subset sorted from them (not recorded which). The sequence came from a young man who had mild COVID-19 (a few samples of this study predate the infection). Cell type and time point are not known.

The chain's CDR3 is CASSQAGTGGDSPLHF. The CDR3 bases are TGTGCCAGCAGCCAAGCCGGGACAGGGGGGGATTCACCCCTCCACTTT. This chain connects TRBV3-1 to TRBJ1-6; TRBD1 matches at 11 bases. The V segment lost 1 base and the J segment 8 bases; nucleotides outside the gene matches: 4. The CDR3 is 16 residues long. The germline gives CDR1 LGHDT, CDR2 YNNKEL (reference sequence).